These 17 T cell receptor beta chains were all obtained from the same sample, sequenced in a study of T cells after posttransplantation cyclophosphamide. Generated by immunoSEQ multiplex PCR, the TCRdb table keeps only in-frame clones and is missing some. The sample yields thousands of clones, without any singletons. Busulfan-fludarabine conditioning, marrow transplant, and cyclophosphamide on days +3 and +4 were administered. The sequences come from PBMCs, collected after allogeneic stem cell transplant with posttransplant cyclophosphamide. The source is a female patient aged 50-59 years who received an allogeneic stem cell transplant from an unrelated donor, was CMV-positive, and had acute GVHD only. Among the T cells, some may be from the graft donor.

This clone was picked up a small number of times. The V gene is TRBV7-2, the J gene TRBJ1-2; D is possibly TRBD1 (6 bases). The germline V gene encodes CDR1 SGHTA and CDR2 FQGNSA. The CDR3 is 14 residues long. V was pared by 5 bases and J by 5 bases, with 15 bases between. The CDR3 sequence: CASSPTPDRYGYTF. The CDR3 bases are TGTGCCAGCAGCCCAACACCGGACAGATATGGCTACACCTTC.

By share, this clone ranks as medium-sized. This chain joins TRBV5-1 and TRBJ1-5; 9 bases match TRBD1. The CDR3 is 15 amino acids. Losses at the gene ends were 1 base for V and 5 bases for J; bases not matched to a gene: 4. From germline, CDR1 is SGHRS and CDR2 YFSETQ. DNA of the CDR3: TGCGCCAGCAGCTTGTCGGGACAGGGATATCAGCCCCAGCATTTT. Translating gives CASSLSGQGYQPQHF.

This clone is medium-sized. The chain joins TRBV4-1 to TRBJ2-7, with TRBD1 matching 8 bases. The CDR3 contains 18 residues. V was clipped by 3 bases and J by 6 bases; unmatched bases: 19. CDR1 is MGHRA and CDR2 is YSYEKL in the germline V gene. The CDR3 DNA reads TGCGCCAGCAGCCAGGAAAGTCCGGCCGGGGGACAGGTTTTCGAGCAGTACTTC. It codes for CASSQESPAGGQVFEQYF.

This clone is deemed medium-sized (0.01 to 0.1%). This rearrangement joins TRBV28 to TRBJ1-5, with 9 bases identical to TRBD1. This CDR3 comprises 17 residues. Trimming at V came to 5 bases and at J to 6 bases, leaving 14 bases not matched to a gene. Looked up from germline, CDR1 is MDHEN and CDR2 is SYDVKM. DNA for the CDR3: TGTGCCAGCAGTCCCTGGGGGGCACAGGGGGCGGGTCAGCCCCAGCATTTT. This translates into CASSPWGAQGAGQPQHF.

This clone appeared many times. The V gene is TRBV18, the J gene TRBJ2-3; D not certain. Germline CDR1 is KGHSH and CDR2 is LQKENI. V shed 3 bases and J shed 2 bases, with 12 bases lying between them. The CDR3 consists of 15 residues. This chain's CDR3 is CASSPEGRITDTQYF. The CDR3 coding sequence is TGTGCCAGCTCACCCGAAGGCAGGATCACAGATACGCAGTATTTT.

This clone appeared many times. The genes are TRBV7-2 and TRBJ1-4, with D possibly being TRBD1 (6 bases). The CDR3 consists of 13 residues. Trimming left V 8 bases short and J 4 bases short, with 11 bases between. Germline V gene lookup returns CDR1 SGHTA and CDR2 FQGNSA. CDR3 in amino acids: CASQPGVNEKLFF. CDR3 DNA sequence: TGTGCCAGCCAACCAGGGGTTAATGAAAAACTGTTTTTT.

This clone was seen ten or more times. The V gene is TRBV28, the J gene TRBJ2-5, with 7 bases identical to TRBD1. Germline CDR1 is MDHEN and CDR2 is SYDVKM. V shed 7 bases and J 2 bases; nucleotides not matched to a gene: 10. The CDR3 sequence is 15 residues long. CDR3: CASTFTTGTQETQYF. The CDR3, as DNA: TGTGCCAGCACCTTTACGACAGGGACACAAGAGACCCAGTACTTC.

By proportion, this clone is medium-sized. This rearrangement joins TRBV5-6 to TRBJ2-1, with no clear D. The CDR3 is made up of 13 amino acids. CDR1 and CDR2 (germline): SGHDT, YYEEEE. Trimming removed 4 bases at V and 4 bases at J, with 9 bases between. CDR3 loop: CASSGPNYNEQFF. CDR3 coding DNA: TGTGCCAGCAGCGGGCCCAATTACAATGAGCAGTTCTTC.

This clone was seen repeatedly, ten times or more. V gene TRBV15 combines with J gene TRBJ1-2; weak D call: TRBD1 (5 bases). The V gene's germline CDR1 is LNHNV and CDR2 YYDKDF (reference sequence). The CDR3 runs to 13 residues. V gave up 3 bases and J gave up 6 bases, with 11 bases separating them. CDR3 in amino acids: CATSRDTRDGYTF. Here the CDR3 DNA reads TGTGCCACCAGCAGGGACACCAGGGATGGCTACACCTTC.

This clone was detected many times. The V call is TRBV29-1, the J call TRBJ2-1; TRBD2 agrees at 11 bases. The CDR3 contains 13 residues. J gave up 8 bases and V 8 bases, and 8 bases lay outside the gene matches. Germline assignment: CDR1 SQVTM and CDR2 ANQGSEA. CDR3 DNA: TGCAGCTTTGGGACTAGCGGAGGGGATGAGCAGTTCTTC. This gives the protein CSFGTSGGDEQFF.

This clone rates as medium-sized. The V gene is TRBV5-4, the J gene TRBJ1-4; 8 nucleotides agree with TRBD1. Germline lookup yields CDR1 SGHNT and CDR2 YYREEE (reference sequence). V lost 4 bases and J lost 4; bases outside the gene matches: 9. This CDR3 contains 16 residues. CDR3 sequence reads: CASSQGASGNNEKLFF. CDR3 coding DNA: TGTGCCAGCAGCCAGGGGGCCTCGGGGAATAATGAAAAACTGTTTTTT. Full variable domain (rest looked up from reference TRBV5-4 and TRBJ1-4): ETGVTQSPTHLIKTRGQQVTLRCSSQSGHNTVSWYQQALGQGPQFIFQYYREEENGRGNFPPRFSGLQFPNYSSELNVNALELDDSALYLCASSQGASGNNEKLFFGSGTQLSVL.

The genes are TRBV27 and TRBJ2-5, with 11 bases lining up with TRBD1. The CDR3 spans 15 residues. Germline lookup yields CDR1 MNHEY and CDR2 SMNVEV (reference sequence). V was pared by 6 bases and J by 4 bases, with 7 bases of the junction left unmatched. CDR3 region: CASSRTGGAGETQYF. The DNA for the CDR3 is TGTGCCAGCAGCCGGACAGGGGGCGCGGGAGAGACCCAGTACTTC.

This clone has at least ten counts. Written as DNA, the CDR3 is TGTGCCACCAGCAGTCCGCCCAGGGGGCACACTGAAGCTTTCTTT. The encoded protein is CATSSPPRGHTEAFF. The V call is TRBV15, the J call TRBJ1-1; 8 bases map to TRBD1. The CDR3 is made up of 15 amino acids. Germline CDR1 is LNHNV and CDR2 is YYDKDF (reference sequence). V lost 3 bases, J lost 3 bases, and 6 bases stayed unmatched. Filled out from reference TRBV15 and TRBJ1-1, the complete variable domain reads DAMVIQNPRYQVTQFGKPVTLSCSQTLNHNVMYWYQQKSSQAPKLLFHYYDKDFNNEADTPDNFQSRRPNTSFCFLDIRSPGLGDTAMYLCATSSPPRGHTEAFFGQGTRLTVV.

In this sample, this clone turned up many times. The chain recombines TRBV4-3 with TRBJ2-3, with TRBD2 matching 7 bases. Per the germline V gene, CDR1 is LGHNA and CDR2 is YSLEER. The CDR3 spans 19 residues. The junction had 12 bases not matched to a gene; V was cut back by 0 bases and J by 0 bases. CDR3 sequence: CASSQDRTSAASSTDTQYF. Here the CDR3 DNA reads TGCGCCAGCAGCCAAGATCGCACTAGCGCGGCCTCTAGCACAGATACGCAGTATTTT.

This clone has ten or more counts. The V gene is TRBV10-1, the J gene TRBJ2-7, with D tentatively TRBD1 (6 bases). Trimming removed 7 bases at V and 2 bases at J, with 15 bases between. CDR3 length: 14 amino acids. CDR1 is WNHNN and CDR2 is SYGVQD in the germline V gene (reference sequence). CDR3 loop: CASTKLRQAYEQYF. DNA for the CDR3: TGCGCCAGCACTAAACTTCGACAGGCCTACGAGCAGTACTTC.

In this sample, this clone turned up many times. This rearrangement joins TRBV19 to TRBJ2-7, with a weak D call TRBD1 (6 bases). This CDR3 spans 12 amino acids. In germline, CDR1 is LNHDA, CDR2 SQIVND (reference sequence). Trimming shortened V by 5 bases and J by 1 base, and 6 bases separated the two germline ends. CDR3: CASSDRSYEQYF. The CDR3 nucleotides are TGTGCCAGTAGTGACAGGTCCTACGAGCAGTACTTC.

This clone was seen many times. The chain is built from TRBV2 and TRBJ2-7; D gene uncertain. The CDR3 extends over 13 amino acids. Germline CDR1 is SNHLY and CDR2 is FYNNEI. V shed 4 bases and J shed 3 bases, with 10 bases lying between them. CDR3 sequence (DNA): TGTGCCAGCAGTGCGACTGGCCGCTACGAGCAGTACTTC. Its protein is CASSATGRYEQYF. The full variable domain, rest sourced from reference TRBV2 and TRBJ2-7, is EPEVTQTPSHQVTQMGQEVILRCVPISNHLYFYWYRQILGQKVEFLVSFYNNEISEKSEIFDDQFSVERPDGSNFTLKIRSTKLEDSAMYFCASSATGRYEQYFGPGTRLTVT.